This record concerns one T cell receptor (beta chain) sequence. Its antigen is unknown. Germline V gene data show CDR1 as SGHTA and CDR2 as FQGTGA. The CDR3 totals 18 residues. V lost 2 bases to trimming and J lost 7 bases; unmatched junction nucleotides: 12. The data stem from a study of OX40 agonist ivuxolimab in advanced cancers. Study results and caveats: More expanded clones were found, on average, in CD8+ than in CD4+ T cells.

With autoimmune disease history or systemic immunosuppression, patients were excluded. The assay was immunoSEQ multiplex PCR, and TCRdb's table has in-frame clones only and misses some. The sample lists tens of thousands of clones, around 83% occurring once. V usage is TRBV7-3 and J usage is TRBJ2-7, with 15 positions matching TRBD2. This receptor was obtained from an adult with an advanced solid tumor such as melanoma, head and neck, liver or kidney cancer. The sequencing used CD4+ or CD8+ T cells sorted from blood, collected in a trial of the OX40 agonist ivuxolimab. The CDR3 bases are TGTGCCAGCAGCTTAGACGGACTAGCGGGAGGGCCTGCCTGTGAGCAGTACTTC. Amino acid sequence: CASSLDGLAGGPACEQYF.